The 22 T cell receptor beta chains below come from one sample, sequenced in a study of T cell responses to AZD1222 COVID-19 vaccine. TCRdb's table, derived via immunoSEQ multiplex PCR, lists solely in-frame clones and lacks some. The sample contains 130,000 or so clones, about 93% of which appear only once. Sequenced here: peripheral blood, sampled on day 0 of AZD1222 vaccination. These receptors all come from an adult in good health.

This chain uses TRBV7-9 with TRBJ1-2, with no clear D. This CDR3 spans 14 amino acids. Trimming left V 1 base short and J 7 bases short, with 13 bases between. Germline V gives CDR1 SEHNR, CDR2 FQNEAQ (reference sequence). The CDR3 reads CASSLVGRAAGYTF. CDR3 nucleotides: TGTGCCAGCAGCTTAGTCGGGCGCGCTGCTGGCTACACCTTC.

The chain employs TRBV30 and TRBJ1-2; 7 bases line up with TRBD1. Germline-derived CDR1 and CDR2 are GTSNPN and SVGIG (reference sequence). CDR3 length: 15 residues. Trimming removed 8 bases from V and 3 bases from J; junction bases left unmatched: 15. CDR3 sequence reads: CAAGSDREADYGYTF. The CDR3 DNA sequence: TGTGCCGCTGGATCAGACAGGGAGGCTGACTATGGCTACACCTTC.

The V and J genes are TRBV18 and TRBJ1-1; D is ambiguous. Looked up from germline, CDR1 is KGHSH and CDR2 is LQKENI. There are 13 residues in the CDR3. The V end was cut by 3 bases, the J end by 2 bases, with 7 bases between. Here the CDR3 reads CASSPSENTEAFF. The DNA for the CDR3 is TGTGCCAGCTCACCGAGTGAAAACACTGAAGCTTTCTTT.

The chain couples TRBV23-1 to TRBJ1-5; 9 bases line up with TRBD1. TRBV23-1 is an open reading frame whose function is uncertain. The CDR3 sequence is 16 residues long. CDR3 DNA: TGCGGCCAGTGGGGACAGGGTAAGAGGGGCAATCAGCCCCAGCATTTT. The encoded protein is CGQWGQGKRGNQPQHF.

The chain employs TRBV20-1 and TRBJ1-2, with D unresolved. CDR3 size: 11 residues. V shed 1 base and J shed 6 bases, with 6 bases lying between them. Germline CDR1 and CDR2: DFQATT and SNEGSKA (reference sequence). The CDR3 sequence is CSARGGDGYTF. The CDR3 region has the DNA TGCAGTGCTAGAGGCGGGGATGGCTACACCTTC.

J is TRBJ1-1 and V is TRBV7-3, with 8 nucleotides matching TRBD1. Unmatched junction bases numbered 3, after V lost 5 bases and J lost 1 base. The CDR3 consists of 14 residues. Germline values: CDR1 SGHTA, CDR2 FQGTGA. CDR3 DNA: TGTGCCAGCAGCCGGACAGGGAAGAACACTGAAGCTTTCTTT. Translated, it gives CASSRTGKNTEAFF.

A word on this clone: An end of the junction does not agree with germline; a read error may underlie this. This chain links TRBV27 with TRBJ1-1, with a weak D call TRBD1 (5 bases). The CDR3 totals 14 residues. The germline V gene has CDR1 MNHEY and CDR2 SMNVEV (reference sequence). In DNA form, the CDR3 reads TGTGCCAGCAGGTGGGGGAGCTTTAGGGCTGAAACTTTCTTT. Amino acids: CASRWGSFRAETFF.

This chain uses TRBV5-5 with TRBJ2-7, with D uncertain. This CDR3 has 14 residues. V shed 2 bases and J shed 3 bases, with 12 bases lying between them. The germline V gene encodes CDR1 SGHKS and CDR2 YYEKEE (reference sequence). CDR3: CASSFGRPNYEQYF. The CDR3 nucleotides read TGTGCCAGCAGCTTTGGCAGACCGAACTACGAGCAGTACTTC.

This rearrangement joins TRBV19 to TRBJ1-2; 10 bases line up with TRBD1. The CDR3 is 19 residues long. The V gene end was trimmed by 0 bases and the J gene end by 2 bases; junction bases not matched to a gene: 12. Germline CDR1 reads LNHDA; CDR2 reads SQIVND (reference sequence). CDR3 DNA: TGTGCCAGTAGTATAGATCGACAGGGGGCTCGGGCGAACAACTATGGCTACACCTTC. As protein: CASSIDRQGARANNYGYTF.

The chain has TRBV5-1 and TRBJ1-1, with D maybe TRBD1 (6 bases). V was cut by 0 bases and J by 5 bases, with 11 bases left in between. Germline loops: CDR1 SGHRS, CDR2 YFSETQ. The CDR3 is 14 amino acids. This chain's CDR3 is CASSLDRVLTEAFF. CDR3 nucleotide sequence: TGCGCCAGCAGCTTGGACAGGGTACTAACTGAAGCTTTCTTT.

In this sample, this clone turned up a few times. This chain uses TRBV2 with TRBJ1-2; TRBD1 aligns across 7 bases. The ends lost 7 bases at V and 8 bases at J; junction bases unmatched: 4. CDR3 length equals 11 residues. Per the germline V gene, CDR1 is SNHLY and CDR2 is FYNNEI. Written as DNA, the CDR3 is TGTGCCAGCAACAGGGGTAGGGGCTACACCTTC. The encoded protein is CASNRGRGYTF.

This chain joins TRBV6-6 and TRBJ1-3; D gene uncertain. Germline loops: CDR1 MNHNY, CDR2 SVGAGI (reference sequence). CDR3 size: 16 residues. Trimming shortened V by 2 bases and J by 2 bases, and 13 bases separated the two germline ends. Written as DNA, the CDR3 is TGTGCCAGCAGTTACGGGAATTACCTCCCTGGAAACACCATATATTTT. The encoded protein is CASSYGNYLPGNTIYF.

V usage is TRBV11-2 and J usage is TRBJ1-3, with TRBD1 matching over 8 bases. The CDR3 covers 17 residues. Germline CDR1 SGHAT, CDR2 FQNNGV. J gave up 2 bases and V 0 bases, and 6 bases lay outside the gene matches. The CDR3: CASSLDRQGLAGNTIYF. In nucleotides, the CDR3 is TGTGCCAGCAGCTTAGATAGACAGGGGCTTGCTGGAAACACCATATATTTT.

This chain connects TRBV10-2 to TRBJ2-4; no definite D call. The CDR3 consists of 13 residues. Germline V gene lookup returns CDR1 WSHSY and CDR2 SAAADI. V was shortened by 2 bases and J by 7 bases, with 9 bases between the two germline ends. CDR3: CASSEVGGNIQYF. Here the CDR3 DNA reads TGCGCCAGCAGTGAGGTGGGTGGGAACATTCAGTACTTC.

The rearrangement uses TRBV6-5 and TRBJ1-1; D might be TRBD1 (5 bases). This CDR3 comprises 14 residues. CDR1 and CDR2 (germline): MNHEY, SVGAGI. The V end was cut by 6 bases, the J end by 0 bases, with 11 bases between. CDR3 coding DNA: TGTGCCAGCAGACGGGACGGACTGAACACTGAAGCTTTCTTT. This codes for CASRRDGLNTEAFF.

The CDR3 DNA follows: TGTGCCAGCACCCCACTAGGGGGAACCGGGGAGCTGTTTTTT. This encodes CASTPLGGTGELFF. The genes are TRBV3-1 (or the pseudogene TRBV3-2) and TRBJ2-2, with a possible D match to TRBD1 (6 bases). The CDR3 totals 14 residues. Germline loops: CDR1 LGHDT, CDR2 YNNKEL (reference sequence). V was cut by 7 bases and J by 5 bases, with 14 bases left in between.

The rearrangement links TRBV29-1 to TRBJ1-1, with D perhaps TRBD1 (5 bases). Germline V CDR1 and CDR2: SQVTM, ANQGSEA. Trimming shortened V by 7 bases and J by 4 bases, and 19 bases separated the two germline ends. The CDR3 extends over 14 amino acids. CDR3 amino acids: CSAVDSLGATEAFF. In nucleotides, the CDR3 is TGCAGCGCAGTAGACAGTCTCGGGGCCACTGAAGCTTTCTTT.

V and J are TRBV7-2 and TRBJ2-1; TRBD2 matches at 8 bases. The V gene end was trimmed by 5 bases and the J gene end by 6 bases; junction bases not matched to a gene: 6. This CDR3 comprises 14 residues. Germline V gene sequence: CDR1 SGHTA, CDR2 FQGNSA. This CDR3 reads CASSPELAVNEQFF. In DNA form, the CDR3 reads TGTGCCAGCAGCCCCGAACTAGCGGTCAATGAGCAGTTCTTC.

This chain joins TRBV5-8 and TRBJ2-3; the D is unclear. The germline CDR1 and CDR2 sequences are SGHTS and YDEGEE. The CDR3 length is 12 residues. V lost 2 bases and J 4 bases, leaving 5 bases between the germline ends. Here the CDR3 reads CASSFSPDTQYF. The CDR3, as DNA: TGTGCCAGCAGCTTTAGTCCAGATACGCAGTATTTT.

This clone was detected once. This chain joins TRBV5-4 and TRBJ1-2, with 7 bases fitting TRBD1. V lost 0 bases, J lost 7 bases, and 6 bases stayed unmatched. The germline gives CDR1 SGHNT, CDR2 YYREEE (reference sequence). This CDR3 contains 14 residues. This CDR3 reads CASSLEAGTAGYTF. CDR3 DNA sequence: TGTGCCAGCAGCTTGGAGGCTGGGACAGCTGGCTACACCTTC.

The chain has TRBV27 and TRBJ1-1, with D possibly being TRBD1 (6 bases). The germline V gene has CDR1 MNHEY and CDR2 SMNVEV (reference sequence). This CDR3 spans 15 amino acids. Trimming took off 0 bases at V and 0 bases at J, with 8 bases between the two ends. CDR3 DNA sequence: TGTGCCAGCAGTTTATCAGGGGGGTTGAACACTGAAGCTTTCTTT. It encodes CASSLSGGLNTEAFF.

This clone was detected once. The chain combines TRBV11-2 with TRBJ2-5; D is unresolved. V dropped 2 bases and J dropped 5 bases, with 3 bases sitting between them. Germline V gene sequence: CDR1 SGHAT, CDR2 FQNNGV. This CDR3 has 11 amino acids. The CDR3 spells CASSLLETQYF. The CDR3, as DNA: TGTGCCAGCAGCTTATTGGAGACCCAGTACTTC.